A single T cell receptor beta chain is shown here with its context. The antigen is undetermined. The donors, nominally healthy at sampling, likely had unrecorded immune exposures. Germline values: CDR1 MNHEY, CDR2 SVGAGI. This CDR3 region has 14 residues. V was cut by 2 bases and J by 13 bases, with 17 bases left in between. The entry originates in a study of cytomegalovirus exposure and HLA in healthy donors. The study, taken as a whole, reports: Available immune exposure information covered CMV serostatus only.

The PCR contained 60 Vbeta and 13 Jbeta primers. The data were produced by immunoSEQ multiplex PCR, yet TCRdb's version contains in-frame clones alone and is incomplete. The profile shows about 170,000 clones, around 80% of them singletons. The sequencing sample was made of PBMCs. V gene TRBV6-5 combines with J gene TRBJ1-4; D perhaps matches TRBD1 (5 bases). The sequence derives from a male donor in good health and CMV-seronegative. The CDR3 is CASSYNPGGDSLFF. The CDR3 bases are TGTGCCAGCAGTTACAATCCGGGGGGGGACTCACTGTTTTTT.